The clone carrying this T cell receptor (beta chain) was detected ten times or more. The data were taken from a study of T cells in Graves' hyperthyroidism and ophthalmopathy. Study details: Blood was drawn when the patient was first diagnosed and still untreated.

Amplified TCR beta CDR3 regions derived from RNA transcripts. Using the HTBI primer set, a first-round RT-PCR was run on the TCR CDR3. From the multiplex PCR reads, TCRdb called clonotypes with MiXCR, one entry per CDR3 protein. Among 800,000 or so distinct CDR3 sequences, over 35% were seen once, and the ten largest hold 7.5% to 9.5%. There are 16 residues in the CDR3. V was shortened by 6 bases and J by 3 bases, with 20 bases between the two germline ends. The germline V gene has CDR1 ENHRY and CDR2 SYGVKD. The receptor was isolated from a man aged 18 to 30 with Graves' hyperthyroidism. Sequences were obtained from blood. V usage is TRBV10-3 and J usage is TRBJ1-1; possibly TRBD1 for D (6 bases). CDR3 residues: CAIRSYGGAEDTEAFF. In DNA form, the CDR3 reads TGTGCCATCAGATCGTACGGGGGCGCCGAGGACACTGAAGCTTTCTTT.